This TCR beta chain is from a study of shared clonotypes between healthy human individuals. Sequencing was performed with immunoSEQ multiplex PCR; in TCRdb, only in-frame clones are kept and a portion is missing. The table includes around 510,000 clones, 95% to 97% detected once. Sequences were obtained from naive CD4+ T cells sorted from blood. Subset of the sample: CD45RA+ positively selected. The clonotype was recovered from a young woman in good health.

In DNA, the CDR3 is TGTGCCAGCAAAAACACTAACACCGGGGAGCTGTTTTTT. This sequence encodes CASKNTNTGELFF. This chain connects TRBV6-4 to TRBJ2-2; D unresolved. This CDR3 has 13 amino acids. The V gene's germline CDR1 is MRHNA and CDR2 SNTAGT. V gave up 7 bases and J gave up 2 bases, with 8 bases separating them.